The source of this T cell receptor (beta chain) is a study of blood T cell repertoires in COVID-19. Study as a whole: The United States, Italy and Spain supplied acute and convalescent COVID-19 samples.

Original methodology: From reference gene primer amplification, estimates of nucleated cell counts were derived. Sequencing was performed with immunoSEQ multiplex PCR; in TCRdb, only in-frame clones are kept and a portion is missing. V and J calls and clone size come straight from that table; D and trimming were deduced from the DNA. This table has around 260,000 clones, more than 85% appearing once. Sequencing input: peripheral blood. The clonotype was recovered from a young adult with COVID-19, enrolled during active disease.

Written as DNA, the CDR3 is TGTGCCAGCAGCTTGGCCGGGACAGCCCCTTTGGGTGAAAGCACTGAAGCTTTCTTT. It yields the protein CASSLAGTAPLGESTEAFF. This rearrangement joins TRBV5-6 to TRBJ1-1; 7 nucleotides line up with TRBD1. Germline CDR1 is SGHDT and CDR2 is YYEEEE. After removal of 0 bases from V and 4 bases from J, the junction contained 18 bases not matched to a gene. The CDR3 totals 19 residues.